These T cell receptor beta chains were read from a single sample in a study of T cells in Graves' hyperthyroidism and ophthalmopathy. Via MiXCR, TCRdb re-called the multiplex PCR reads, giving one row per CDR3 protein. The profile covers fewer than 500,000 distinct CDR3 sequences, with roughly 15% appearing a single time and around 19% taken by the ten largest. Sequenced sample: blood. The receptors stem from a woman aged 25 to 39 with Graves' ophthalmopathy. Each CDR3 is given with its conserved first and last residue. A D gene is named only where the DNA matches it firmly. The listing skips clone size in some rows; elsewhere it reads once, few, many or a size class.

cdr3_nt cdr3_aa clone_size j_call v_call d_call
TGTGCCAGCAGTTTAGAAGTGGGATTTGGCAATCAGCCCCAGCATTTT CASSLEVGFGNQPQHF many TRBJ1-5 TRBV28 NA
TGTGCCAGCAGCGTATATAGCGGGGGGGCCAGCGACGAGCAGTACTTC CASSVYSGGASDEQYF many TRBJ2-7 TRBV9 TRBD2
TGTGCCAGCAGCAACAAGGGGATTGACTCCTACGAGCAGTACTTC CASSNKGIDSYEQYF NA TRBJ2-7 TRBV13 NA
TGCAGTGCTAGTAGGGTTTTTCAGCCCCAGCATTTT CSASRVFQPQHF many TRBJ1-5 TRBV20-1 NA
TGCAGTGCTAAAGTTGGGGGAGGGGAGACCCAGTACTTC CSAKVGGGETQYF many TRBJ2-5 TRBV20-1 TRBD2
TGTGCCAGCAGCTCCCCAGCGATTCATGGCTACACCTTC CASSSPAIHGYTF NA TRBJ1-2 TRBV27 NA
TGTGCCAGCAGTTTATGGCAGGAGAGCTACGAGCAGTACTTC CASSLWQESYEQYF NA TRBJ2-7 TRBV28 NA
TGTGCCAGCACCATACAGGACCACTATGGCTACACCTTC CASTIQDHYGYTF NA TRBJ1-2 TRBV5-4 NA
TGTGCCAGCAGCCCCTATATACCTACAGACCAAGAGACCCAGTACTTC CASSPYIPTDQETQYF many TRBJ2-5 TRBV6-1 NA
TGTGCTAGCAGCTTAGTGGCGTTATACAATGAGCAGTTCTTC CASSLVALYNEQFF many TRBJ2-1 TRBV7-7 NA
TGTGCCTGGTCCCACTCTGGAAACACCATATATTTT CAWSHSGNTIYF many TRBJ1-3 TRBV30 NA
TGTGCCAGCAGTGCTAGCTTGTACACTGAAGCTTTCTTT CASSASLYTEAFF many TRBJ1-1 TRBV27 NA
TGCGCCAGCAGTCGACAGGAGGGGACAGAAGCTTTCTTT CASSRQEGTEAFF many TRBJ1-1 TRBV10-2 NA
TGTGCCAGCAGTTTAAGAGGGCAGTCGAGAGGCTATGGCTACACCTTC CASSLRGQSRGYGYTF many TRBJ1-2 TRBV12-3/TRBV12-4 NA
TGTGCCAGCGCGGGGGACTACAATGAGCAGTTCTTC CASAGDYNEQFF NA TRBJ2-1 TRBV7-9 TRBD2
TGTGCCAGCAGTCGCTGGGGGTCGGACAGCAATCAGCCCCAGCATTTT CASSRWGSDSNQPQHF many TRBJ1-5 TRBV28 NA
TGTGCCAGCGGTAGGGACGCTTACGAGCAGTACTTC CASGRDAYEQYF many TRBJ2-7 TRBV28 NA
TGCAGTGCTAGAGGGGGGAGGGGACGGTCACCCCTCCACTTT CSARGGRGRSPLHF many TRBJ1-6 TRBV20-1 NA
TGTGCCAGCAGCGCGACAGGGGGGATGAACACTGAAGCTTTCTTT CASSATGGMNTEAFF many TRBJ1-1 TRBV9 TRBD1
TGTGCCAGCCCTCGGGACAGAGGGCCACTATTAGATCAGCCCCAGCATTTT CASPRDRGPLLDQPQHF NA TRBJ1-5 TRBV19 TRBD1
TGTGCCAGCAGCTTGGGTGTTAGGACTATCAGCACAGATACGCAGTATTTT CASSLGVRTISTDTQYF NA TRBJ2-3 TRBV5-4 NA
TGCGCCAGCAGCTTGCGGCCAAATGAAAAACCGTTTTTT CASSLRPNEKPFF few TRBJ1-4 TRBV5-1 NA
TGTGCCAGCAGTTCCCGACCTCCTCAGACCTACTGGCAGTACTTC CASSSRPPQTYWQYF NA TRBJ2-7 TRBV28 NA
TGTGCCAGCAGCCACCCACCGGACAGGGGGCAAACCGGGGAGCTGTTTTTT CASSHPPDRGQTGELFF many TRBJ2-2 TRBV7-9 TRBD1
TGTGCCAGCAGTCCTAAGGTTAATTCACCCCTCCACTTT CASSPKVNSPLHF NA TRBJ1-6 TRBV6-1 NA
TGTGCCAGCACCCCGGCCCTACTCAATCAGCCCCAGCATTTT CASTPALLNQPQHF many TRBJ1-5 TRBV2 NA
TGCGCCAGCAGCTCAGGGGACAATCAGCCCCAGCATTTT CASSSGDNQPQHF many TRBJ1-5 TRBV5-1 NA
TGTGCCAGCAGGGCATCCAAAAACATTCAGTACTTC CASRASKNIQYF many TRBJ2-4 TRBV28 NA
TGTGCCAGCAGCTCCCGGGACAGGGGTTTTGGCTACACCTTC CASSSRDRGFGYTF NA TRBJ1-2 TRBV5-8 TRBD1
TGTGCCATCAGTGAGGTAGACAGAGCTGGAAACACCATATATTTT CAISEVDRAGNTIYF NA TRBJ1-3 TRBV10-3 NA
TGTGCCAGCAGAACGGACACCGGGGAGCTGTTTTTT CASRTDTGELFF many TRBJ2-2 TRBV2 NA
TGTGCCAGCAGACCAAGCGGGGGGGCCGGCAATGAGCAGTTCTTC CASRPSGGAGNEQFF many TRBJ2-1 TRBV3-1 TRBD2
TGTGCCAGCAGTTTAGGAGGCGGAGGGTCGAACAATGAGCAGTTCTTC CASSLGGGGSNNEQFF few TRBJ2-1 TRBV12-3/TRBV12-4 NA
TGTGCCACCAGCAGAGATGGACAGGGGCTGGGTAGAGAGACCCAGTACTTC CATSRDGQGLGRETQYF many TRBJ2-5 TRBV15 TRBD1
TGTGCCAGCCTCGAGTCCGCCTATAATTCACCCCTCCACTTT CASLESAYNSPLHF many TRBJ1-6 TRBV2 NA
TGTGCCAGCTCACCACGGAACGGGGACGGGTACGAGCAGTACTTC CASSPRNGDGYEQYF many TRBJ2-7 TRBV18 NA
TGTGCCAGCAGCCAACCGTCGGGACAGGGTTTTGAAGCTTTCTTT CASSQPSGQGFEAFF NA TRBJ1-1 TRBV7-6 TRBD1
TGTGCCAGCAGTGACGGGGGGGCGACCGGGCCCTACAATGAGCAGTTCTTC CASSDGGATGPYNEQFF NA TRBJ2-1 TRBV4-2 TRBD2
TGTGCCAGCAGTTTATGGGGAGGCAGTAGTGTTGAGGCTTTCTTT CASSLWGGSSVEAFF many TRBJ1-1 TRBV12-3/TRBV12-4 NA
TGTGCCAGCAGCCAAGATAGTTCTAGCGGGGTTGGTTTCGCAGATACGCAGTATTTT CASSQDSSSGVGFADTQYF many TRBJ2-3 TRBV4-2 TRBD2
TGTGCCAGCAGTTTTCTGGTGGCGGGGGGGTCGAATGAGCAGTTCTTC CASSFLVAGGSNEQFF NA TRBJ2-1 TRBV12-3/TRBV12-4 TRBD2
TGTGCCAGCAGCTTAGCTGGCCAGTACACCGGGGAGCTGTTTTTT CASSLAGQYTGELFF many TRBJ2-2 TRBV7-9 NA
TGCAGTGCTCTTACAGGGGGCGTGAATGAGCAGTTCTTC CSALTGGVNEQFF many TRBJ2-1 TRBV20-1 TRBD1
TGCGCCAGCAGCCCGAGTTCCAGTTTGGCCTACGAGCAGTACTTC CASSPSSSLAYEQYF few TRBJ2-7 TRBV4-1 NA
TGTGCCAGCAGCTTAGAGGGGGCGGGGGCGGGGGGCCGGAGGAATGAGCAGTTCTTC CASSLEGAGAGGRRNEQFF NA TRBJ2-1 TRBV7-2 NA
TGTGCCAGCAGACTTACCGGGACAGGGGTCAATGGCGCTTTCTTT CASRLTGTGVNGAFF NA TRBJ1-1 TRBV12-3/TRBV12-4 TRBD1
TGCGCCAGCTCACCTCCAGGCGGGAACACTGAAGCTTTCTTT CASSPPGGNTEAFF many TRBJ1-1 TRBV5-1 NA
TGTGCCAGCTCACTCGACGGGACATCACGAACTGAAGCTTTCTTT CASSLDGTSRTEAFF many TRBJ1-1 TRBV18 NA
TGTGCCAGCAGCCAAGTTGGGGCGACAGGATCTGAAAAACTGTTTTTT CASSQVGATGSEKLFF few TRBJ1-4 TRBV4-2 NA
TGTGCCAGCAGCGATGAGGGGGGCTTCTCTGGAAACACCATATATTTT CASSDEGGFSGNTIYF few TRBJ1-3 TRBV9 NA
TGCAGTGCTAGAGATCCGACTAGCGGACGTTCTGGTGAGCAGTTCTTC CSARDPTSGRSGEQFF many TRBJ2-1 TRBV20-1 TRBD2
TGCAGTGCTAGAGTCGGCTACCTATACCTAGGCGAGCAGTACTTC CSARVGYLYLGEQYF few TRBJ2-7 TRBV20-1 NA
TGTGCCAGCAGTGCAGGGAGCGGGAGAGTCGATACGCAGTATTTT CASSAGSGRVDTQYF NA TRBJ2-3 TRBV2 TRBD2
TGCAGCGCCCGCTCTGGAAACACCATATATTTT CSARSGNTIYF NA TRBJ1-3 TRBV29-1 NA
TGTGCCAGCAGTTTAGACCTAGCGGGGGGGCCTTACAATGAGCAGTTCTTC CASSLDLAGGPYNEQFF many TRBJ2-1 TRBV12-3/TRBV12-4 TRBD2
TGCGCCAGCAGTGTCCGTATGAGGGAAGCTTTCTTT CASSVRMREAFF many TRBJ1-1 TRBV10-2 NA
TGCAGTGCTAGAGAGGGGGCGGAGAACACTGAAGCTTTCTTT CSAREGAENTEAFF NA TRBJ1-1 TRBV20-1 NA